The source of this T cell receptor beta chain is a study of control samples from healthy donors and cancer patients. Germline V gene lookup returns CDR1 SEHNR and CDR2 FQNEAQ (reference sequence). The CDR3 has 13 residues. With 4 bases removed from V and 4 bases from J, the gap between germline ends came to 10 bases. TCRdb's copy holds only in-frame clones and misses some; the assay was immunoSEQ multiplex PCR. Here the sample spans 100,000 to 150,000 clones, approximately 90% being singletons. The chain couples TRBV7-9 to TRBJ2-5, with D uncertain. Sequenced sample: blood. This receptor was identified in a woman between 45 and 65 years old in good health. The CDR3 nucleotides read TGTGCCAGCAGCTCCACCTATGCAGAGACCCAGTACTTC. Amino acids: CASSSTYAETQYF.